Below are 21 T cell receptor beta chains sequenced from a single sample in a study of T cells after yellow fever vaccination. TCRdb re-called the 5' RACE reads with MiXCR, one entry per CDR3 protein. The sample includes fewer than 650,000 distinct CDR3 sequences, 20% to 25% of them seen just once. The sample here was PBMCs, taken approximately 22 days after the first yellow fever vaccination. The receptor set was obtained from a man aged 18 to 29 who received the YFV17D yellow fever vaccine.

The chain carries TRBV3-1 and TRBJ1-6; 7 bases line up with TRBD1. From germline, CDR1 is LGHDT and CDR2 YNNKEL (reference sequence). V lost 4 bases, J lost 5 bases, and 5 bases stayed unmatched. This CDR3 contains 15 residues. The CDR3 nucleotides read TGTGCCAGCAGCCCTAAGCAGGGGGATAATTCACCCCTCCACTTT. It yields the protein CASSPKQGDNSPLHF. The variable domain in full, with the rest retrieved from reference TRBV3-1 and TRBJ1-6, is DTAVSQTPKYLVTQMGNDKSIKCEQNLGHDTMYWYKQDSKKFLKIMFSYNNKELIINETVPNRFSPKSPDKAHLNLHINSLELGDSAVYFCASSPKQGDNSPLHFGNGTRLTVT.

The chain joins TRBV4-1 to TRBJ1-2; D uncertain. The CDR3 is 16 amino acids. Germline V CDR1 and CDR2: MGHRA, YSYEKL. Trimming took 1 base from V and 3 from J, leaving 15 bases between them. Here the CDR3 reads CASSQVVRSRDYGYTF. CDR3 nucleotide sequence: TGCGCCAGCAGCCAAGTCGTCAGGTCCCGGGACTATGGCTACACCTTC.

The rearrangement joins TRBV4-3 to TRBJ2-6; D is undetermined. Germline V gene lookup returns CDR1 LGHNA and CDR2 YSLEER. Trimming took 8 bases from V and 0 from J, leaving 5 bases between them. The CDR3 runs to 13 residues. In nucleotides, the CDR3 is TGCGCCAGCCTTGACTCTGGGGCCAACGTCCTGACTTTC. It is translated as CASLDSGANVLTF.

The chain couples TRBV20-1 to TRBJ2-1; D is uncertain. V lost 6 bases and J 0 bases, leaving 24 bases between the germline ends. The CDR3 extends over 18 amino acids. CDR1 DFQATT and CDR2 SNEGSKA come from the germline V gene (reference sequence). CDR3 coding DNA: TGCAGTGCCACTACGCTTCGTGGAGACTCACGCTCCTACAATGAGCAGTTCTTC. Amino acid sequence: CSATTLRGDSRSYNEQFF.

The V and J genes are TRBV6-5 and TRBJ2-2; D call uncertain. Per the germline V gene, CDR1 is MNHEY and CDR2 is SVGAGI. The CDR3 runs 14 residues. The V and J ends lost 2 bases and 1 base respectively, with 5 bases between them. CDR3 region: CASSYARNTGELFF. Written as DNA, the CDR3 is TGTGCCAGCAGTTACGCACGGAACACCGGGGAGCTGTTTTTT.

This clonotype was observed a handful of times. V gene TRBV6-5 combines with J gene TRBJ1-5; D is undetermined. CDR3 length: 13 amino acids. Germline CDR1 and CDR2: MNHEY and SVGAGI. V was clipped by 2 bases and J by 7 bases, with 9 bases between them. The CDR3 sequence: CASSYRVSQPQHF. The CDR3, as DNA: TGTGCCAGCAGTTACAGGGTAAGCCAGCCCCAGCATTTT.

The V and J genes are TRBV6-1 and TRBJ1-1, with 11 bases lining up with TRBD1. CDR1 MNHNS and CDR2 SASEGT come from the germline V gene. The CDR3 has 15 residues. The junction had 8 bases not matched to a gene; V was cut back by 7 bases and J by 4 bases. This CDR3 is CASTRAGTGGTEAFF. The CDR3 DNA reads TGTGCCAGCACCCGGGCCGGGACAGGGGGCACTGAAGCTTTCTTT.

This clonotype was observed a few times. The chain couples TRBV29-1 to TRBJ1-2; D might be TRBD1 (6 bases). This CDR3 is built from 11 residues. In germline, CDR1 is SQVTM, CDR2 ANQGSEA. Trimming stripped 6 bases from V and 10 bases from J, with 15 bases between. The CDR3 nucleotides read TGCAGCGTCCCACAGGGACTCGACTACACCTTC. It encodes CSVPQGLDYTF.

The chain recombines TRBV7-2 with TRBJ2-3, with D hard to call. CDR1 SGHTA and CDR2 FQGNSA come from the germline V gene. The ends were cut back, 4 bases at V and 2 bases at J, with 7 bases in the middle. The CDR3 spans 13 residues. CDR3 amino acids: CASSSTFTDTQYF. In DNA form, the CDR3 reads TGTGCCAGCAGCTCGACGTTCACAGATACGCAGTATTTT.

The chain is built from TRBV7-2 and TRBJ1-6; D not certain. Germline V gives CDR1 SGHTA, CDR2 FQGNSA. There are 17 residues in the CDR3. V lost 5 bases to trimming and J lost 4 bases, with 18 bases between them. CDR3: CASSPPLWVAYNSPLHF. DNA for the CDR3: TGTGCCAGCAGCCCCCCCCTGTGGGTGGCTTATAATTCACCCCTCCACTTT.

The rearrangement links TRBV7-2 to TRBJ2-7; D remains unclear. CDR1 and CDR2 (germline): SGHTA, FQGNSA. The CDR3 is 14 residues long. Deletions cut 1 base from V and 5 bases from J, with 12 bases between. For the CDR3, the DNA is TGTGCCAGCAGCTTAGATAGGGTCGACCACGAGCAGTACTTC. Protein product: CASSLDRVDHEQYF.

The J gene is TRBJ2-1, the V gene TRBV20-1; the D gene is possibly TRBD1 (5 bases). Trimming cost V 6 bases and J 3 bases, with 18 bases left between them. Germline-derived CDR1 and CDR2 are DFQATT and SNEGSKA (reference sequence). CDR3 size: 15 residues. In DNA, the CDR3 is TGCAGTGCCACCTTAGGGGTCAACAGCTACAATGAGCAGTTCTTC. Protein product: CSATLGVNSYNEQFF.

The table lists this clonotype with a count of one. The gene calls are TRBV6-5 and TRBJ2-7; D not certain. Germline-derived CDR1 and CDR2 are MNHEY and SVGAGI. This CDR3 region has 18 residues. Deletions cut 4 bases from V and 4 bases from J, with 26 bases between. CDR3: CASSSQAYRVSGEYEQYF. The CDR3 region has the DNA TGTGCCAGCAGTTCCCAGGCATATAGGGTCTCCGGAGAGTACGAGCAGTACTTC.

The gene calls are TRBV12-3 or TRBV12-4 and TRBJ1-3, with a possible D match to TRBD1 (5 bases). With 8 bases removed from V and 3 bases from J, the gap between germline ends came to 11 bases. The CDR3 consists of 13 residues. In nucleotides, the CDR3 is TGTGCCAGCGGCAGGGTAGTTGGAAACACCATATATTTT. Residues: CASGRVVGNTIYF.

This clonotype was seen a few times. CDR3 sequence reads: CASSLDRGLIYEQYF. The CDR3 DNA sequence: TGTGCCAGCAGTCTTGACAGGGGTCTTATCTACGAGCAGTACTTC. The gene calls are TRBV5-8 and TRBJ2-7; TRBD1 matches at 8 bases. Germline CDR1 is SGHTS and CDR2 is YDEGEE. The CDR3 spans 15 residues. V was pared by 5 bases and J by 3 bases, with 10 bases of the junction left unmatched. The whole variable domain, remainder taken from reference TRBV5-8 and TRBJ2-7, is EAGVTQSPTHLIKTRGQQATLRCSPISGHTSVYWYQQALGLGLQFLLWYDEGEERNRGNFPPRFSGRQFPNYSSELNVNALELEDSALYLCASSLDRGLIYEQYFGPGTRLTVT.

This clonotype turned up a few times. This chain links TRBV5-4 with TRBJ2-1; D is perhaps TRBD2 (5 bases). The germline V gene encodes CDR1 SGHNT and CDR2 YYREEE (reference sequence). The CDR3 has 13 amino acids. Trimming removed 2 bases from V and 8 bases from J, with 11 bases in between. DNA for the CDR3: TGTGCCAGCAGCTTCCTTGGTAGCGATGAGCAGTTCTTC. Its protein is CASSFLGSDEQFF.

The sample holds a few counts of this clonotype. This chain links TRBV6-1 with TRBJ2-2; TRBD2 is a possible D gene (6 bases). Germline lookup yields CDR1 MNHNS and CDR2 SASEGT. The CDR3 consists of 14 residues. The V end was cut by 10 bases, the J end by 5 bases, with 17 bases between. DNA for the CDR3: TGTGCCACCTCCGGAGGGGCTGAGACCGGGGAGCTGTTTTTT. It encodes CATSGGAETGELFF.

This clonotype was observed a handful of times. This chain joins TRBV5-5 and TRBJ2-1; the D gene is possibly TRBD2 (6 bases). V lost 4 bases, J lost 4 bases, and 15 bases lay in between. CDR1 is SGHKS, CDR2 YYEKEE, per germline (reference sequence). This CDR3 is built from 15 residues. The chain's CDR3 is CASSRDLWEYNEQFF. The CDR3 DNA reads TGTGCCAGCAGCCGGGACTTATGGGAGTACAATGAGCAGTTCTTC.

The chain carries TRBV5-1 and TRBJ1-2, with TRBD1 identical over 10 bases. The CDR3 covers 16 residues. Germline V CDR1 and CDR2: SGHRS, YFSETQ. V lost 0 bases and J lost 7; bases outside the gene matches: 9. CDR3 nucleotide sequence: TGCGCCAGCAGCTTGGATTTACCGGGACAGGGGTTTGGCTACACCTTC. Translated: CASSLDLPGQGFGYTF.

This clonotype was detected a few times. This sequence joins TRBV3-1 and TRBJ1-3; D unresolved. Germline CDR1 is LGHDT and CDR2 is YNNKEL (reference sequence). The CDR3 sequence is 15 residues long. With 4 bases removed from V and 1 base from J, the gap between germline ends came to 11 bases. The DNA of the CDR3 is TGTGCCAGCAGCCTAGATTCGGGGTCTGGAAACACCATATATTTT. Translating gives CASSLDSGSGNTIYF.

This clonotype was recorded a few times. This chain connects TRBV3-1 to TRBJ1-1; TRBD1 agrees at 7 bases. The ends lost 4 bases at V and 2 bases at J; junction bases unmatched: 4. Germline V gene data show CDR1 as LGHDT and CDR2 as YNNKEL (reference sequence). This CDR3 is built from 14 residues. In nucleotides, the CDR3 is TGTGCCAGCAGCCTTACAGGGGATAACACTGAAGCTTTCTTT. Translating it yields CASSLTGDNTEAFF.